The 16 T cell receptor beta chains below were found in one sample sequenced in a study of T cells in Graves' hyperthyroidism and ophthalmopathy. RNA transcripts gave rise to amplified TCR beta CDR3 regions. The HTBI set primed first-round TCR CDR3 RT-PCR. TCRdb redid the calling of the multiplex PCR reads with MiXCR, one entry per CDR3 protein. The table records around 520,000 distinct CDR3 sequences, roughly 15% of them present only once. The sample consisted of blood. These receptors came from a middle-aged woman with Graves' hyperthyroidism.

This clonotype was counted many times. V and J are TRBV12-3 or TRBV12-4 and TRBJ1-4; D call uncertain. The V end was cut by 3 bases, the J end by 8 bases, with 7 bases between. The CDR3 is made up of 12 amino acids. This chain's CDR3 is CASSFYEEKLFF. The CDR3 DNA follows: TGTGCCAGCAGTTTCTACGAGGAAAAACTGTTTTTT.

The table lists this clonotype with many counts. The chain has TRBV18 and TRBJ1-1; D gene ambiguous. The CDR3 consists of 14 residues. Germline loops: CDR1 KGHSH, CDR2 LQKENI. V gave up 5 bases and J gave up 3 bases, with 13 bases separating them. The CDR3 here is CASSEVEGHTEAFF. The CDR3 DNA reads TGTGCCAGCTCAGAAGTGGAGGGCCACACTGAAGCTTTCTTT.

The J gene is TRBJ2-5, the V gene TRBV5-1; 9 bases match TRBD2. The ends lost 0 bases at V and 3 bases at J; junction bases unmatched: 6. Germline V CDR1 and CDR2: SGHRS, YFSETQ. This CDR3 has 16 amino acids. CDR3 sequence: CASSLGGLAGKETQYF. As DNA, the CDR3 is TGCGCCAGCAGCTTGGGGGGGCTAGCGGGAAAAGAGACCCAGTACTTC.

This clonotype came up a few times. Compared with germline, one end of the junction differs, possibly owing to a read error. V usage is TRBV25-1 and J usage is TRBJ2-3; the match to TRBD1 covers 7 bases. The germline gives CDR1 MGHDK, CDR2 SYGVNS. The CDR3 runs to 16 residues. The CDR3, as DNA: TGTGCCAACAGTGAAGAATTTATAACAGGGGCAGATACGCAGTATTTT. Protein sequence: CANSEEFITGADTQYF.

This clonotype was picked up one time. The genes are TRBV19 and TRBJ2-7, with 11 bases identical to TRBD1. The CDR3 has 17 residues. CDR1 is LNHDA, CDR2 SQIVND, per germline (reference sequence). V was pared by 3 bases and J by 0 bases, with 7 bases of the junction left unmatched. CDR3 nucleotides: TGTGCCAGTAGTATTACCCGGACAGGGGGCTTCTCCTACGAGCAGTACTTC. It encodes CASSITRTGGFSYEQYF.

At least ten counts were recorded for this clonotype. V is TRBV3-1 and J is TRBJ2-1; D not certain. Germline V gives CDR1 LGHDT, CDR2 YNNKEL (reference sequence). V was clipped by 1 base and J by 3 bases, with 4 bases between them. CDR3 length: 13 residues. For the CDR3, the DNA is TGTGCCAGCAGCCAAGGGGGCTACAATGAGCAGTTCTTC. Residues: CASSQGGYNEQFF.

This clonotype was counted many times. The chain joins TRBV3-1 to TRBJ2-7; D is uncertain. Trimming cost V 1 base and J 4 bases, with 2 bases left between them. Looked up from germline, CDR1 is LGHDT and CDR2 is YNNKEL (reference sequence). The CDR3 consists of 11 residues. CDR3 coding DNA: TGTGCCAGCAGCCAAGTTTACGAGCAGTACTTC. This codes for CASSQVYEQYF.

This clonotype was counted only a few times. The rearrangement joins TRBV6-2 or TRBV6-3 to TRBJ2-6; no reliable D call. CDR3 length equals 15 residues. V lost 5 bases, J lost 2 bases, and 10 bases lay in between. Germline V CDR1 and CDR2: MNHEY, SVGEGT. The DNA of the CDR3 is TGTGCCAGCAGTGCTCCCGGGCCTGGGGCCAACGTCCTGACTTTC. Translating it yields CASSAPGPGANVLTF.

Ten or more counts support this clonotype. The rearrangement uses TRBV15 and TRBJ2-1; D remains ambiguous. Per germline, CDR1 LNHNV and CDR2 YYDKDF (reference sequence). The CDR3 has 13 residues. Trimming cost V 4 bases and J 7 bases, with 11 bases left between them. CDR3 sequence (DNA): TGTGCCACCAGCATGGCCCGAGCAAATGAGCAGTTCTTC. Amino acids: CATSMARANEQFF.

The sample holds many counts of this clonotype. The chain uses TRBV6-1 and TRBJ1-6; 9 nucleotides agree with TRBD1. Germline CDR1 MNHNS, CDR2 SASEGT. J gave up 7 bases and V 8 bases, and 3 bases lay outside the gene matches. The CDR3 runs to 13 residues. The CDR3 sequence: CASAGTGNSPLHF. CDR3 sequence (DNA): TGTGCCAGCGCCGGGACAGGGAATTCACCCCTCCACTTT.

This clonotype appeared many times. The chain employs TRBV11-2 and TRBJ1-5; tentatively, D is TRBD1 (6 bases). CDR1 is SGHAT and CDR2 is FQNNGV in the germline V gene. The CDR3 sequence is 14 residues long. Trimming pared 5 bases from V and 2 bases from J, leaving 10 bases between. In DNA form, the CDR3 reads TGTGCCAGCAGCCAACAGGGAGGCAATCAGCCCCAGCATTTT. Its protein product is CASSQQGGNQPQHF.

This chain uses TRBV5-1 with TRBJ2-3; weak D call: TRBD1 (6 bases). Per the germline V gene, CDR1 is SGHRS and CDR2 is YFSETQ. The CDR3 length is 14 residues. V shed 6 bases and J shed 3 bases, with 14 bases lying between them. The CDR3 is CASIDGQFTDTQYF. The CDR3 DNA is TGCGCCAGCATCGACGGACAGTTTACAGATACGCAGTATTTT.

At least ten counts were recorded for this clonotype. This sequence joins TRBV2 and TRBJ2-1; 10 positions match TRBD2. CDR3 length: 18 residues. With V trimmed by 5 bases and J by 0 bases, 10 bases remained unmatched. Germline values: CDR1 SNHLY, CDR2 FYNNEI. CDR3 in amino acids: CASSPRTSGLSSYNEQFF. The CDR3 nucleotides read TGTGCCAGCAGTCCCCGGACTAGCGGCTTGAGCTCCTACAATGAGCAGTTCTTC.

There are a few counts of this clonotype. The rearrangement links TRBV24-1 to TRBJ2-2; the D is unclear. There are 12 residues in the CDR3. CDR1 is KGHDR, CDR2 SFDVKD, per germline. V lost 6 bases, J lost 7 bases, and 8 bases lay in between. CDR3 amino acids: CATSYLDGELFF. In DNA, the CDR3 is TGTGCCACCAGTTACCTTGACGGGGAGCTGTTTTTT.

This clonotype was observed many times. This chain uses TRBV11-2 with TRBJ1-1, with D perhaps TRBD1 (5 bases). CDR3 length: 15 residues. The germline V and J ends were trimmed by 2 bases and 3 bases, with 13 bases remaining between them. In germline, CDR1 is SGHAT, CDR2 FQNNGV. The CDR3 spells CASSLPGRLDTEAFF. The CDR3 nucleotides read TGTGCCAGCAGCTTACCGGGACGATTAGACACTGAAGCTTTCTTT.

This clonotype showed up just a few times. The chain couples TRBV5-5 to TRBJ2-2; possibly TRBD2 for D (6 bases). This CDR3 spans 15 amino acids. Trimming stripped 3 bases from V and 2 bases from J, with 11 bases between. Germline loops: CDR1 SGHKS, CDR2 YYEKEE (reference sequence). The CDR3 nucleotides are TGTGCCAGCAGCTGGACCGGGACTAACACCGGGGAGCTGTTTTTT. This gives the protein CASSWTGTNTGELFF. Together with reference TRBV5-5 and TRBJ2-2, the CDR3 gives the full variable domain: DAGVTQSPTHLIKTRGQQVTLRCSPISGHKSVSWYQQVLGQGPQFIFQYYEKEERGRGNFPDRFSARQFPNYSSELNVNALLLGDSALYLCASSWTGTNTGELFFGEGSRLTVL.